The T cell receptor beta chain under discussion was sequenced for a study of blood T cells in healthy people across ages. V gave up 7 bases and J gave up 4 bases; unmatched junction bases: 4. The CDR3 has 14 amino acids. Germline-derived CDR1 and CDR2 are SGDLS and YYNGEE. Notes on the study in general: Diversity estimates drawn from one million T cells were deemed underestimates.

Primers used in a second PCR of about 7 to 12 cycles were a sample-barcoded 5' primer and a J-beta primer mix. Each of the cDNA molecules was tagged by a template-switch adaptor with 12 random nucleotides. Each of the samples gave a minimum of 2.5 million paired-end reads that contained CDR3. TCRdb processed the 5' RACE reads anew with MiXCR; each CDR3 protein has one entry. The table lists under 950,000 distinct CDR3 sequences, 22% of them singletons, with around 22% in the top ten. This clonotype was recorded a few times. Its antigen remains unidentified. This TCR came from a man in his 70s in good health. Sample: blood. The gene calls are TRBV9 and TRBJ2-1, with 11 bases matching TRBD2. The DNA for the CDR3 is TGTGCCAGCGGGGGACTAGCGGTTTACAATGAGCAGTTCTTC. As protein: CASGGLAVYNEQFF.